Below, 30 T cell receptor beta chains from the same sample are listed, as sequenced in a study of response to subunit inactivated influenza vaccine. TCRdb ran MiXCR on the RT-PCR reads and lists one entry per CDR3 protein. This table holds 450,000 to 600,000 distinct CDR3 sequences, roughly 8.2% found once. This specimen was PBMCs from blood, taken less than 30 months after vaccination. These receptors came from a man between 50 and 75 years old who received an inactivated influenza vaccine.

This clonotype was counted at least ten times. The V call is TRBV29-1, the J call TRBJ1-3; 9 nucleotides line up with TRBD1. The CDR3 consists of 14 residues. From germline, CDR1 is SQVTM and CDR2 ANQGSEA. V trimming: 5 bases; J trimming: 1 base; junction bases outside the gene matches: 3. CDR3 coding DNA: TGCAGCGTTATGACAGGGGGGTCTGGAAACACCATATATTTT. As protein: CSVMTGGSGNTIYF.

This clonotype has a count of ten or more. The rearrangement joins TRBV7-8 to TRBJ2-3; 7 nucleotides agree with TRBD2. Losses at the gene ends were 5 bases for V and 9 bases for J; bases not matched to a gene: 8. The germline V gene has CDR1 SGHVS and CDR2 FQNEAQ. The CDR3 is made up of 13 amino acids. CDR3 sequence: CASSPRLASTQYF. The CDR3 DNA reads TGTGCCAGCAGCCCCAGACTAGCATCCACGCAGTATTTT.

The rearrangement joins TRBV5-1 to TRBJ2-3, with D possibly TRBD1 on 5 matching bases. Trimming cost V 1 base and J 0 bases, with 12 bases left between them. The length of the CDR3 is 16 residues. Germline CDR1 reads SGHRS; CDR2 reads YFSETQ. CDR3 amino acids: CASSLIRTTSTDTQYF. Written as DNA, the CDR3 is TGCGCCAGCAGCTTGATACGGACAACTAGCACAGATACGCAGTATTTT.

The rearrangement joins TRBV12-3 or TRBV12-4 to TRBJ1-1; tentative D call: TRBD1 (5 bases). Trimming stripped 3 bases from V and 12 bases from J, with 20 bases between. This CDR3 has 14 amino acids. CDR3 amino acids: CASSFSGTNLISFF. CDR3 bases: TGTGCCAGCAGTTTTTCCGGGACGAACCTGATCTCTTTCTTT.

This clonotype was seen only a few times. This chain connects TRBV6-2 or TRBV6-3 to TRBJ2-5, with 9 positions matching TRBD2. This CDR3 comprises 15 residues. Germline CDR1 reads MNHEY; CDR2 reads SVGEGT. Trimming at V came to 6 bases and at J to 0 bases, leaving 5 bases not matched to a gene. This CDR3 reads CASRSSGGNQETQYF. In DNA, the CDR3 is TGTGCCAGCAGATCGAGCGGGGGGAACCAAGAGACCCAGTACTTC.

This clonotype occurred a few times. V gene TRBV20-1 combines with J gene TRBJ1-1, with TRBD1 as a possible D gene (6 bases). There are 13 residues in the CDR3. CDR1 and CDR2 from the germline V gene are DFQATT and SNEGSKA (reference sequence). V was trimmed by 2 bases and J by 1 base, leaving 8 bases between them. The CDR3 bases are TGCAGTGCTAGAAACAGGGAGAACACTGAAGCTTTCTTT. It yields the protein CSARNRENTEAFF.

In its sample, this clonotype was seen many times. The rearrangement joins TRBV10-3 to TRBJ1-5, with D uncertain. Trimming removed 3 bases from V and 5 bases from J, with 5 bases in between. Germline values: CDR1 ENHRY, CDR2 SYGVKD. The CDR3 has 12 residues. This CDR3 is CAISERHQPQHF. CDR3 DNA sequence: TGTGCCATCAGTGAAAGACATCAGCCCCAGCATTTT.

This clonotype was counted only a few times. The chain has TRBV20-1 and TRBJ2-3; a possible D gene is TRBD2 (5 bases). Trimming left V 3 bases short and J 3 bases short, with 16 bases between. Germline V lookup: CDR1 DFQATT, CDR2 SNEGSKA (reference sequence). There are 15 residues in the CDR3. The CDR3: CSASHFLGETDTQYF. DNA for the CDR3: TGCAGTGCTAGCCATTTTTTGGGAGAAACAGATACGCAGTATTTT.

This rearrangement joins TRBV7-2 to TRBJ2-3, with a weak D call TRBD1 (5 bases). The CDR3 sequence is 15 residues long. The germline V and J ends were trimmed by 5 bases and 0 bases, with 12 bases remaining between them. The germline V gene encodes CDR1 SGHTA and CDR2 FQGNSA. The CDR3 is CASSPQTASTDTQYF. Here the CDR3 DNA reads TGTGCCAGCAGCCCCCAGACAGCTAGCACAGATACGCAGTATTTT. Variable domain in full (rest from reference TRBV7-2 and TRBJ2-3): GAGVSQSPSNKVTEKGKDVELRCDPISGHTALYWYRQSLGQGLEFLIYFQGNSAPDKSGLPSDRFSAERTGGSVSTLTIQRTQQEDSAVYLCASSPQTASTDTQYFGPGTRLTVL.

The chain combines TRBV10-3 with TRBJ1-6, with TRBD1 matching over 7 bases. V was clipped by 11 bases and J by 7 bases; unmatched bases: 8. This CDR3 is built from 13 residues. Germline V gives CDR1 ENHRY, CDR2 SYGVKD. CDR3 sequence (DNA): TGTGCCGCCCGCCAGGGGGAAAATTCACCCCTCCACTTT. Amino acid sequence: CAARQGENSPLHF.

At least ten counts were recorded for this clonotype. The chain has TRBV4-3 and TRBJ1-1; no reliable D call. The CDR3 is made up of 18 amino acids. V dropped 0 bases and J dropped 2 bases, with 19 bases sitting between them. Germline V gives CDR1 LGHNA, CDR2 YSLEER. CDR3 in DNA: TGCGCCAGCAGCCAAGATTGGAGGCTAGTGCGTAGCAACACTGAAGCTTTCTTT. Protein product: CASSQDWRLVRSNTEAFF.

Ten or more counts support this clonotype. V gene TRBV5-1 combines with J gene TRBJ2-7; D might be TRBD1 (5 bases). The CDR3 runs 13 residues. From germline, CDR1 is SGHRS and CDR2 YFSETQ. Trimming stripped 0 bases from V and 7 bases from J, with 11 bases between. CDR3 amino acids: CASSLAVGVEQYF. CDR3 bases: TGCGCCAGCAGCTTGGCAGTAGGGGTTGAGCAGTACTTC.

This chain links TRBV12-3 or TRBV12-4 with TRBJ1-6; D is possibly TRBD1 (5 bases). The germline V and J ends were trimmed by 6 bases and 2 bases, with 17 bases remaining between them. The CDR3 length is 17 residues. CDR3 protein: CASRRDVRDPYNSPLHF. The CDR3 region has the DNA TGTGCCAGCAGGCGAGACGTCAGGGATCCCTATAATTCACCCCTCCACTTT.

J is TRBJ1-2 and V is TRBV14; no definite D call. This CDR3 is 14 amino acids long. Germline CDR1 and CDR2: SGHDN and FVKESK. Deletions cut 4 bases from V and 0 bases from J, with 9 bases between. This CDR3 reads CASSPLRTNYGYTF. The CDR3 coding sequence is TGTGCCAGCAGCCCCCTCAGGACTAACTATGGCTACACCTTC.

This clonotype was detected only a few times. This rearrangement joins TRBV5-1 to TRBJ2-7; maybe TRBD2 (7 bases). CDR1 SGHRS and CDR2 YFSETQ come from the germline V gene. The CDR3 has 15 residues. Deletions cut 3 bases from V and 2 bases from J, with 15 bases between. CDR3 sequence (DNA): TGCGCCAGCAGCTCCCCCATGGGGGGGCCCTACGAGCAGTACTTC. Its translation: CASSSPMGGPYEQYF.

This clonotype appeared a few times. The rearrangement uses TRBV10-3 and TRBJ2-3, with a possible D match to TRBD1 (6 bases). The V end lost 7 bases, the J end lost 2 bases, and 13 bases lay between the germline ends. Germline assignment: CDR1 ENHRY and CDR2 SYGVKD. The CDR3 has 14 amino acids. The CDR3 sequence is CAITRTVYTDTQYF. For the CDR3, the DNA is TGTGCCATCACGAGGACAGTCTACACAGATACGCAGTATTTT.

The V and J genes are TRBV20-1 and TRBJ1-1, with D uncertain. The CDR3 contains 18 residues. The germline V gene encodes CDR1 DFQATT and CDR2 SNEGSKA (reference sequence). V was cut by 5 bases and J by 0 bases, with 25 bases left in between. CDR3 amino acids: CSALSRVFNYGMNTEAFF. CDR3 sequence (DNA): TGCAGTGCTCTGAGTCGAGTCTTCAATTATGGCATGAACACTGAAGCTTTCTTT.

The chain carries TRBV29-1 and TRBJ1-1; D ambiguous. V was trimmed by 3 bases and J by 1 base, leaving 9 bases between them. The CDR3 contains 13 residues. The germline gives CDR1 SQVTM, CDR2 ANQGSEA. The CDR3 sequence is CSVEGRPNTEAFF. As DNA, the CDR3 is TGCAGCGTTGAGGGCAGGCCGAACACTGAAGCTTTCTTT.

V usage is TRBV4-3 and J usage is TRBJ2-1; D is possibly TRBD2 (6 bases). CDR3 size: 15 residues. Trimming stripped 0 bases from V and 9 bases from J, with 15 bases between. The germline gives CDR1 LGHNA, CDR2 YSLEER. CDR3 DNA sequence: TGCGCCAGCAGCCAAGATCGCGCGACTAGGGGTGAGCAGTTCTTC. Its protein product is CASSQDRATRGEQFF.

This clonotype was picked up a small number of times. The J gene is TRBJ1-5, the V gene TRBV4-1; D is perhaps TRBD1 (5 bases). V was shortened by 0 bases and J by 5 bases, with 14 bases between the two germline ends. The CDR3 runs 16 residues. Germline loops: CDR1 MGHRA, CDR2 YSYEKL. The CDR3 DNA follows: TGCGCCAGCAGCCAAGATTGGGGGAAACAGGATCAGCCCCAGCATTTT. This encodes CASSQDWGKQDQPQHF.

This clonotype was seen repeatedly, ten times or more. This sequence joins TRBV15 and TRBJ1-6; D unclear. V lost 0 bases to trimming and J lost 7 bases, with 10 bases between them. The length of the CDR3 is 15 residues. CDR1 is LNHNV, CDR2 YYDKDF, per germline (reference sequence). The CDR3 sequence: CATSRDRMANSPLHF. The CDR3 nucleotides are TGTGCCACCAGCAGAGATCGCATGGCCAATTCACCCCTCCACTTT. Together with reference TRBV15 and TRBJ1-6, the CDR3 gives the full variable domain: DAMVIQNPRYQVTQFGKPVTLSCSQTLNHNVMYWYQQKSSQAPKLLFHYYDKDFNNEADTPDNFQSRRPNTSFCFLDIRSPGLGDTAMYLCATSRDRMANSPLHFGNGTRLTVT.

The V call is TRBV12-3 or TRBV12-4, the J call TRBJ1-5; D is unresolved. V was clipped by 2 bases and J by 5 bases, with 13 bases between them. This CDR3 comprises 15 residues. For the CDR3, the DNA is TGTGCCAGCAGTTTAAGCCCCTTCGGTCATCAGCCCCAGCATTTT. Protein: CASSLSPFGHQPQHF.

This clonotype was detected a few times. The rearrangement links TRBV7-9 to TRBJ2-7, with 9 bases fitting TRBD2. The CDR3 contains 16 residues. CDR1 SEHNR and CDR2 FQNEAQ come from the germline V gene (reference sequence). Trimming at V came to 3 bases and at J to 3 bases, leaving 9 bases not matched to a gene. CDR3: CASSFGLAGNIYEQYF. For the CDR3, the DNA is TGTGCCAGCAGCTTCGGGCTAGCGGGGAACATCTACGAGCAGTACTTC.

This clonotype was recorded a few times. This may arise from a read error, as a much more abundant clone is one base away. The gene calls are TRBV20-1 and TRBJ1-2, with TRBD1 identical over 7 bases. The CDR3 totals 12 residues. The J segment lost 2 bases and the V segment lost 6 bases, leaving 3 bases of the junction unmatched. Germline V gives CDR1 DFQATT, CDR2 SNEGSKA (reference sequence). This CDR3 reads CSAMGQNYGYTF. In DNA, the CDR3 is TGCAGTGCCATGGGACAGAACTATGGCTACACCTTC.

In this sample, this clonotype turned up a few times. The CDR3 protein is CASSLDYSSGGLFLNTEAFF. CDR3 nucleotides: TGTGCCAGCAGCTTAGACTATTCGAGTGGGGGGTTATTTTTAAACACTGAAGCTTTCTTT. The genes are TRBV11-2 and TRBJ1-1, with D possibly TRBD1 on 5 matching bases. Germline V gives CDR1 SGHAT, CDR2 FQNNGV. The CDR3 length is 20 residues. Trimming took 0 bases from V and 2 from J, leaving 25 bases between them.

This clonotype turned up a few times. One end of the junction is discordant with germline, which a read error may explain. The rearrangement joins TRBV7-9 to TRBJ2-7, with D uncertain. CDR3 length equals 12 residues. Germline CDR1 and CDR2: SEHNR and FQNEAQ (reference sequence). The CDR3 DNA follows: TGTGCCAGCAGCTTAGGAGTTGGAGAAAGGGACTTC. Translating it yields CASSLGVGERDF.

The chain uses TRBV27 and TRBJ2-5; no reliable D call. The CDR3 has 13 amino acids. Trimming stripped 5 bases from V and 5 bases from J, with 12 bases between. Germline V lookup: CDR1 MNHEY, CDR2 SMNVEV (reference sequence). CDR3: CASSRPGFETQYF. The CDR3 nucleotides read TGTGCCAGCAGTCGACCAGGATTCGAGACCCAGTACTTC.

This clonotype was counted a few times. The V call is TRBV9, the J call TRBJ2-3, with 7 bases lining up with TRBD2. The CDR3 spans 15 residues. V lost 0 bases to trimming and J lost 3 bases; unmatched junction nucleotides: 4. Germline V gene sequence: CDR1 SGDLS, CDR2 YYNGEE. The CDR3, as DNA: TGTGCCAGCAGCGTAGGAGGGAGGGCAACAGATACGCAGTATTTT. Amino acids: CASSVGGRATDTQYF.

The rearrangement links TRBV11-1 to TRBJ2-1; 9 positions match TRBD1. V lost 3 bases and J lost 3; bases outside the gene matches: 9. The germline V gene has CDR1 SGHAT and CDR2 FQDESV (reference sequence). The CDR3 consists of 17 residues. In nucleotides, the CDR3 is TGTGCCAGCAGCTTTTATGTCGACAGGGGGGTCTACAATGAGCAGTTCTTC. Its protein product is CASSFYVDRGVYNEQFF.

This clonotype was observed at least ten times. The V gene is TRBV5-5, the J gene TRBJ2-2; D might be TRBD1 (5 bases). Germline loops: CDR1 SGHKS, CDR2 YYEKEE (reference sequence). The CDR3 extends over 16 amino acids. V was trimmed by 2 bases and J by 0 bases, leaving 11 bases between them. CDR3 sequence: CASSFRQRPNTGELFF. In DNA, the CDR3 is TGTGCCAGCAGCTTCCGACAGCGCCCGAACACCGGGGAGCTGTTTTTT.